Listed below are T cell receptor beta chains from one sample, sequenced in a study of T cells in Graves' hyperthyroidism and ophthalmopathy. TCRdb processed the multiplex PCR reads anew with MiXCR; each CDR3 protein has one entry. The sample carries about 610,000 distinct CDR3 sequences, roughly 15% recorded once. The sample consisted of blood. Every receptor here comes from a woman between 35 and 50 years old with Graves' ophthalmopathy. Both conserved end residues are part of each CDR3. D genes are given only for firm matches. Clone size is not always given. Where it is, it says once, few, many or a class for expanded clones.

D	J	size	V	CDR3	DNA
TRBD2	TRBJ2-5	many	TRBV28	CASREAGGNQETQYF	TGTGCCAGCAGGGAAGCGGGAGGTAACCAAGAGACCCAGTACTTC
NA	TRBJ1-2	many	TRBV12-3/TRBV12-4	CASSFVPNYGYTF	TGTGCCAGCAGTTTCGTCCCTAACTATGGCTACACCTTC
TRBD2	TRBJ2-7	many	TRBV15	CATSRDRLAGGYEQYF	TGTGCCACCAGCAGAGATCGCCTAGCGGGCGGCTACGAGCAGTACTTC
TRBD1	TRBJ1-3	few	TRBV20-1	CSARGTGTIYF	TGCAGTGCGAGAGGGACAGGCACCATATATTTT
NA	TRBJ2-1	few	TRBV20-1	CSASGTPLYNEQFF	TGCAGTGCTTCCGGGACTCCCCTCTACAATGAGCAGTTCTTC
TRBD1	TRBJ2-7	many	TRBV29-1	CSALGDSSYEQYF	TGCAGCGCCCTGGGGGACAGCTCCTACGAGCAGTACTTC
NA	TRBJ2-2	many	TRBV11-2	CASSFSLNTGELFF	TGTGCCAGCAGCTTCTCCCTAAACACCGGGGAGCTGTTTTTT
NA	TRBJ2-7	many	TRBV6-1	CASSLRRDEQYF	TGTGCCAGCAGCCTGAGGAGGGACGAGCAGTACTTC
NA	TRBJ1-5	many	TRBV10-3	CAISRETGQPQHF	TGTGCCATCAGTCGAGAAACCGGACAGCCCCAGCATTTT
TRBD1	TRBJ2-7	many	TRBV6-1	CASGEGTASYEQYF	TGTGCCAGCGGCGAAGGGACAGCGTCCTACGAGCAGTACTTC
NA	TRBJ2-2	many	TRBV12-3/TRBV12-4	CASSFGGPGTGELFF	TGTGCCAGCAGTTTTGGCGGGCCTGGCACCGGGGAGCTGTTTTTT
NA	TRBJ2-6	many	TRBV6-5	CASSVRGRANVLTF	TGTGCCAGCAGCGTCCGCGGGAGGGCCAACGTCCTGACTTTC
TRBD1	TRBJ1-1	many	TRBV12-3/TRBV12-4	CASSFQGENTEAFF	TGTGCCAGCAGTTTTCAGGGGGAGAACACTGAAGCTTTCTTT
NA	TRBJ1-1	many	TRBV29-1	CSVERRGDPTEAFF	TGCAGCGTTGAAAGACGGGGGGACCCCACTGAAGCTTTCTTT
NA	TRBJ1-3	many	TRBV6-5	CASSYTQTLSGNTIYF	TGTGCCAGCAGTTACACCCAGACACTCTCTGGAAACACCATATATTTT
NA	TRBJ1-5	many	TRBV20-1	CSAREAGRKNQPQHF	TGCAGTGCTAGAGAGGCAGGGAGAAAAAATCAGCCCCAGCATTTT
TRBD1	TRBJ2-7	many	TRBV24-1	CATSDPTSGQGEQYF	TGTGCCACCAGTGACCCTACCTCGGGACAGGGCGAGCAGTACTTC
TRBD2	TRBJ2-7	few	TRBV4-3	CASSLKAGVVSEQYF	TGCGCCAGCAGCCTAAAAGCGGGAGTCGTCTCCGAGCAGTACTTC
NA	TRBJ1-1	many	TRBV6-1	CASSERDNRAFF	TGTGCCAGCAGTGAACGAGACAACCGGGCTTTCTTT
NA	TRBJ2-7	NA	TRBV29-1	CSVTFGGYEQYF	TGCAGCGTCACGTTCGGAGGCTACGAGCAGTACTTC
NA	TRBJ1-2	many	TRBV5-5	CASSLELGNYGYTF	TGTGCCAGCAGCTTGGAGCTGGGGAACTATGGCTACACCTTC
NA	TRBJ2-7	once	TRBV28	CASSTSVTDPYEQYF	TGTGCCAGCAGTACCTCCGTGACAGACCCCTACGAGCAGTACTTC
TRBD2	TRBJ2-5	many	TRBV7-2	CASSRGLVPETQYF	TGTGCCAGCAGCCGTGGACTAGTCCCAGAGACCCAGTACTTC
TRBD1	TRBJ2-7	many	TRBV6-1	CASSEADRVKEQYF	TGTGCCAGCAGTGAAGCCGACAGGGTCAAAGAGCAGTACTTC
TRBD1	TRBJ1-1	many	TRBV28	CASSSAGGRGVMNTEAFF	TGTGCCAGCAGTTCCGCAGGGGGCCGAGGGGTTATGAACACTGAAGCTTTCTTT
NA	TRBJ1-1	few	TRBV29-1	CSAEGQGLSEAFF	TGCAGCGCGGAGGGGCAGGGTTTATCTGAAGCTTTCTTT
TRBD2	TRBJ2-2	many	TRBV11-1	CASSSTSGGNTGELFF	TGTGCCAGCAGCTCGACTAGCGGGGGGAACACCGGGGAGCTGTTTTTT
NA	TRBJ2-7	many	TRBV12-3/TRBV12-4	CASSPSTRYEQYF	TGTGCCAGCAGCCCCTCGACCCGTTACGAGCAGTACTTC
TRBD1	TRBJ1-1	many	TRBV19	CASQKGTAEAFF	TGTGCCAGCCAAAAGGGGACAGCTGAAGCTTTCTTT
NA	TRBJ1-5	NA	TRBV7-2	CASTRTGDNQPQHF	TGTGCCAGCACCCGGACGGGGGACAATCAGCCCCAGCATTTT
NA	TRBJ2-7	many	TRBV7-9	CASSPSRGAMEQYF	TGTGCCAGCAGCCCCTCTCGGGGGGCGATGGAGCAGTACTTC
TRBD2	TRBJ2-2	NA	TRBV11-2	CASSFRTSGRLGELFF	TGTGCCAGCAGCTTCAGGACTAGCGGGAGACTCGGGGAGCTGTTTTTT
NA	TRBJ1-2	few	TRBV14	CASSSEAGPAPANCGYTF	TGTGCCAGCAGCTCTGAAGCGGGACCGGCACCAGCTAACTGTGGCTACACCTTC
NA	TRBJ2-5	many	TRBV28	CASVTRGAGETQYF	TGTGCCAGCGTCACCCGGGGGGCAGGAGAGACCCAGTACTTC
NA	TRBJ2-5	many	TRBV2	CAGSGQQETQYF	TGTGCCGGGTCCGGACAGCAAGAGACCCAGTACTTC
NA	TRBJ2-1	many	TRBV11-1	CASSELDGSYNEQFF	TGTGCCAGCAGCGAGCTAGATGGTTCCTACAATGAGCAGTTCTTC
TRBD2	TRBJ2-2	many	TRBV12-5	CASGTLLAGSNTGELFF	TGTGCTAGTGGTACCTTACTAGCGGGATCGAACACCGGGGAGCTGTTTTTT
NA	TRBJ2-5	many	TRBV7-8	CASSLSASETQYF	TGTGCCAGCAGCTTATCAGCGTCGGAGACCCAGTACTTC
NA	TRBJ2-7	many	TRBV7-2	CASSPDIPYEQYF	TGTGCCAGCAGCCCAGATATTCCCTACGAGCAGTACTTC
NA	TRBJ1-1	many	TRBV12-3/TRBV12-4	CASTRTGGTEAFF	TGTGCCAGCACCCGCACCGGGGGCACTGAAGCTTTCTTT
NA	TRBJ1-1	many	TRBV30	CAWSSRVSTEAFF	TGTGCCTGGAGTTCGCGGGTTAGCACTGAAGCTTTCTTT
NA	TRBJ1-1	many	TRBV20-1	CSARVRVNTEAFF	TGCAGTGCTAGAGTAAGGGTGAACACTGAAGCTTTCTTT
TRBD1	TRBJ2-7	many	TRBV12-3/TRBV12-4	CASSALTGDEQYF	TGTGCCAGCAGTGCACTGACAGGGGACGAGCAGTACTTC
NA	TRBJ1-5	many	TRBV30	CAWSVRRGGQPQHF	TGTGCCTGGAGTGTACGCAGGGGAGGCCAGCCCCAGCATTTT
TRBD1	TRBJ2-5	many	TRBV12-3/TRBV12-4	CASRGPGQGQETQYF	TGTGCCAGCCGTGGTCCGGGACAGGGACAAGAGACCCAGTACTTC
TRBD1	TRBJ1-2	NA	TRBV18	CASSPTPGGYYGYTF	TGTGCCAGCTCACCAACCCCAGGGGGTTACTATGGCTACACCTTC
NA	TRBJ1-1	NA	TRBV20-1	CSARARQAVLNTEAFF	TGCAGTGCTAGGGCTCGACAGGCAGTCTTGAACACTGAAGCTTTCTTT
TRBD1	TRBJ1-1	many	TRBV5-5	CASSWIDRGRTEAFF	TGTGCCAGCAGCTGGATAGACAGGGGTCGGACTGAAGCTTTCTTT